The 13 T cell receptor beta chains listed next were all sequenced from one sample in a study of cytomegalovirus exposure and HLA in healthy donors. The PCR contained 60 Vbeta and 13 Jbeta primers. Some clones are missing from TCRdb's copy, which holds only in-frame ones; the method was immunoSEQ multiplex PCR. The table includes 200,000 to 250,000 clones, over 80% detected once. The source material was PBMCs. The receptor source for this set is a woman in her 40s in good health and CMV-seropositive.

A word on this clone: This same CDR3 is encoded by further DNA sequences in the sample. The V and J genes are TRBV5-1 and TRBJ2-3, with 10 bases that match TRBD2. CDR3 length equals 14 residues. CDR1 SGHRS and CDR2 YFSETQ come from the germline V gene. V shed 2 bases and J 3 bases; nucleotides not matched to a gene: 0. The CDR3 loop reads CASSFSGGTDTQYF. In DNA form, the CDR3 reads TGCGCCAGCAGCTTTAGCGGGGGGACAGATACGCAGTATTTT.

V gene TRBV5-1 combines with J gene TRBJ2-1; D gene ambiguous. V was clipped by 0 bases and J by 5 bases, with 9 bases between them. The CDR3 runs to 14 residues. Per the germline V gene, CDR1 is SGHRS and CDR2 is YFSETQ. CDR3 DNA: TGCGCCAGCAGCTTGGCTCGGCGGAACAATGAGCAGTTCTTC. Translating gives CASSLARRNNEQFF.

This clone turned up a few times. The chain links TRBV15 to TRBJ2-3; TRBD2 is a possible D gene (5 bases). Germline CDR1 is LNHNV and CDR2 is YYDKDF (reference sequence). This CDR3 contains 17 residues. Trimming left V 5 bases short and J 2 bases short, with 20 bases between. CDR3 DNA sequence: TGTGCCACCAGCCCCCAAGGGAAGAGGCGGGCCACAGATACGCAGTATTTT. This sequence encodes CATSPQGKRRATDTQYF.

This chain uses TRBV19 with TRBJ1-5; 8 bases match TRBD1. This CDR3 comprises 13 residues. V dropped 7 bases and J dropped 6; count of bases not matched to a gene: 5. CDR1 and CDR2 (germline): LNHDA, SQIVND (reference sequence). CDR3 DNA: TGTGCCAGTACCTGGACAGGGAGTCAGCCCCAGCATTTT. This codes for CASTWTGSQPQHF.

J is TRBJ1-2 and V is TRBV27; TRBD1 aligns across 9 bases. Germline CDR1 and CDR2: MNHEY and SMNVEV (reference sequence). Trimming at V came to 8 bases and at J to 3 bases, leaving 10 bases not matched to a gene. This CDR3 comprises 15 residues. The CDR3 DNA follows: TGTGCCAGCTCGAACCCGACAGGGGGATACTATGGCTACACCTTC. Its translation: CASSNPTGGYYGYTF.

The chain links TRBV9 to TRBJ2-3; D not resolved. Trimming shortened V by 0 bases and J by 6 bases, and 17 bases separated the two germline ends. CDR1 is SGDLS, CDR2 YYNGEE, per germline. The CDR3 runs to 16 residues. The CDR3 sequence is CASSVASSTLSDTQYF. The CDR3 nucleotides read TGTGCCAGCAGCGTAGCTAGTAGTACTCTTTCTGATACGCAGTATTTT. The variable domain in full, with the rest retrieved from reference TRBV9 and TRBJ2-3, is DSGVTQTPKHLITATGQRVTLRCSPRSGDLSVYWYQQSLDQGLQFLIQYYNGEERAKGNILERFSAQQFPDLHSELNLSSLELGDSALYFCASSVASSTLSDTQYFGPGTRLTVL.

The rearrangement links TRBV21-1 to TRBJ2-2; the table's TRBD2 call for D was not verified on the DNA. TRBV21-1 corresponds to a pseudogene. This CDR3 is built from 19 residues. CDR3: CASSKARKRYLRSTGELFF. The CDR3 DNA sequence: TGTGCCAGCAGCAAAGCGCGTAAGCGCTACCTGAGGTCCACCGGGGAGCTGTTTTTT.

Regarding this clone: One end of the junction varies from germline; a read error may be responsible. DNA of the CDR3: TGTGCCAGCAGCTTCTCTACTAGCGGGGCCATCTTC. It specifies CASSFSTSGAIF. The J gene is TRBJ2-1, the V gene TRBV11-2, with 10 bases lining up with TRBD2. The CDR3 is 12 amino acids. The germline gives CDR1 SGHAT, CDR2 FQNNGV.

The chain is built from TRBV12-5 and TRBJ2-7; D may be TRBD1 (7 bases). The germline gives CDR1 LGHNT, CDR2 FRNRAP. The CDR3 loop spans 14 amino acids. CDR3 coding DNA: TGTGCCAGAGGCCCCCCCAGGGGGGCTTTTAAGCAGTACTTC. Protein sequence: CARGPPRGAFKQYF.

The chain is built from TRBV11-1 and TRBJ2-7; 7 positions match TRBD1. V was pared by 1 base and J by 9 bases, with 12 bases of the junction left unmatched. The CDR3 extends over 15 amino acids. Germline V gene lookup returns CDR1 SGHAT and CDR2 FQDESV (reference sequence). CDR3 amino acids: CASSLDGTAWGGQYF. The DNA for the CDR3 is TGTGCCAGCAGCTTAGACGGGACAGCCTGGGGCGGGCAGTACTTC.

This chain connects TRBV11-3 to TRBJ2-7; 7 bases agree with TRBD1. Trimming removed 5 bases from V and 4 bases from J; junction bases left unmatched: 11. This CDR3 is 15 amino acids long. Germline lookup yields CDR1 SGHNT and CDR2 YENEEA. The CDR3 DNA sequence: TGTGCCAGCAGCAACAGACAGGGATTGGAGTACGAGCAGTACTTC. Amino acids: CASSNRQGLEYEQYF.

This chain uses TRBV29-1 with TRBJ1-2; unclear D gene. The CDR3 has 12 amino acids. Trimming shortened V by 4 bases and J by 6 bases, and 12 bases separated the two germline ends. Germline CDR1 reads SQVTM; CDR2 reads ANQGSEA. The CDR3, as DNA: TGCAGCGTTGGAGCCGTCGCCCATGGCTACACCTTC. This translates into CSVGAVAHGYTF.

This clone showed up just once. This specimen includes other DNA sequences encoding the same CDR3. This chain connects TRBV12-5 to TRBJ1-5; maybe TRBD1 (6 bases). The CDR3 is 15 residues long. Trimming removed 0 bases from V and 7 bases from J, with 13 bases in between. In germline, CDR1 is LGHNT, CDR2 FRNRAP. This chain's CDR3 is CASGLVTGGWQPQHF. For the CDR3, the DNA is TGTGCTAGTGGTTTGGTAACTGGGGGCTGGCAGCCCCAGCATTTT. The whole variable domain, filled in from reference TRBV12-5 and TRBJ1-5, reads DARVTQTPRHKVTEMGQEVTMRCQPILGHNTVFWYRQTMMQGLELLAYFRNRAPLDDSGMPKDRFSAEMPDATLATLKIQPSEPRDSAVYFCASGLVTGGWQPQHFGDGTRLSIL.